The 18 T cell receptor beta chains presented below share a single source sample, sequenced in a study of blood T cell repertoires in COVID-19. The data were produced by immunoSEQ multiplex PCR, yet TCRdb's version contains in-frame clones alone and is incomplete. The table shows about 75,000 clones, with 79% occurring only once. What was sequenced was peripheral blood. The receptor set was obtained from a woman older than 75 with active or convalescent COVID-19.

This clone was recorded a few times. The chain couples TRBV6-6 to TRBJ2-7; possible D gene TRBD2, 5 bases. Trimming removed 5 bases from V and 5 bases from J, with 13 bases in between. This CDR3 contains 13 residues. Germline CDR1 reads MNHNY; CDR2 reads SVGAGI (reference sequence). This chain's CDR3 is CASSTRPLDEQYF. DNA for the CDR3: TGTGCCAGCAGTACTAGACCGTTGGACGAGCAGTACTTC.

This clone came up a few times. The chain joins TRBV6-6 to TRBJ1-5; no clear D. This CDR3 region has 15 residues. In germline, CDR1 is MNHNY, CDR2 SVGAGI (reference sequence). Trimming stripped 7 bases from V and 7 bases from J, with 20 bases between. CDR3 DNA: TGTGCCAGCAACATACCAGAACGCGGAGGGCAGCCCCAGCATTTT. Translating it yields CASNIPERGGQPQHF.

The CDR3, as DNA: TGTGCCAGCAGTCACCGGGCTAGCGTGACCGGGGAGCTGTTTTTT. It codes for CASSHRASVTGELFF. The chain uses TRBV6-5 and TRBJ2-2; tentative D call: TRBD2 (6 bases). The CDR3 totals 15 residues. V shed 5 bases and J shed 5 bases, with 15 bases lying between them. Germline CDR1 and CDR2: MNHEY and SVGAGI.

This clone was seen once. The chain couples TRBV5-1 to TRBJ1-1; D gene unclear. V lost 3 bases and J 3 bases, leaving 9 bases between the germline ends. In germline, CDR1 is SGHRS, CDR2 YFSETQ. This CDR3 spans 13 amino acids. The CDR3 nucleotides read TGCGCCAGCAGCTACCGGTCGGACACTGAAGCTTTCTTT. This sequence encodes CASSYRSDTEAFF.

This clone was recorded a few times. The chain links TRBV7-9 to TRBJ2-3; 10 positions agree with TRBD2. V lost 5 bases, J lost 4 bases, and 6 bases stayed unmatched. Germline CDR1 SEHNR, CDR2 FQNEAQ (reference sequence). This CDR3 comprises 15 residues. CDR3 region: CASSLQLAGSDTQYF. The CDR3 DNA follows: TGTGCCAGCAGCCTCCAACTAGCGGGATCAGATACGCAGTATTTT. The variable domain in full, with the rest retrieved from reference TRBV7-9 and TRBJ2-3, is DTGVSQNPRHKITKRGQNVTFRCDPISEHNRLYWYRQTLGQGPEFLTYFQNEAQLEKSRLLSDRFSAERPKGSFSTLEIQRTEQGDSAMYLCASSLQLAGSDTQYFGPGTRLTVL.

In DNA, the CDR3 is TGTGCCAGCAGTGGACAGGGGTGGTGGGATGGCTACACCTTC. It is translated as CASSGQGWWDGYTF. The genes are TRBV2 and TRBJ1-2, with 8 bases aligning to TRBD1. The junction had 7 bases not matched to a gene; V was cut back by 4 bases and J by 6 bases. Per germline, CDR1 SNHLY and CDR2 FYNNEI. CDR3 length: 14 amino acids.

V usage is TRBV27 and J usage is TRBJ2-1, with TRBD2 matching 8 bases. Germline V gene sequence: CDR1 MNHEY, CDR2 SMNVEV (reference sequence). There are 14 residues in the CDR3. The V segment lost 5 bases and the J segment 4 bases; nucleotides outside the gene matches: 4. The CDR3 sequence: CASSRRLAYNEQFF. The CDR3 DNA follows: TGTGCCAGCAGTCGCCGACTAGCGTACAATGAGCAGTTCTTC.

The rearrangement links TRBV3-1 (or the pseudogene TRBV3-2) to TRBJ2-7; a possible D gene is TRBD1 (5 bases). V lost 5 bases, J lost 0 bases, and 14 bases lay in between. CDR1 is LGHDT, CDR2 YNNKEL, per germline (reference sequence). This CDR3 spans 15 amino acids. CDR3 in amino acids: CASSISGPGSYEQYF. CDR3 nucleotide sequence: TGTGCCAGCAGCATCTCAGGGCCGGGCTCCTACGAGCAGTACTTC.

V gene TRBV4-3 combines with J gene TRBJ2-2; TRBD2 agrees at 8 bases. CDR1 is LGHNA, CDR2 YSLEER, per germline. This CDR3 is 17 amino acids long. Losses at the gene ends were 3 bases for V and 0 bases for J; bases not matched to a gene: 6. For the CDR3, the DNA is TGCGCCAGCAGCCAGGAACAAGCGGGGGCGAACACCGGGGAGCTGTTTTTT. Its protein product is CASSQEQAGANTGELFF.

This clone was observed a single time. The chain joins TRBV28 to TRBJ2-1; the match to TRBD2 covers 9 bases. V shed 3 bases, J shed 6 bases, and the junction held 6 bases outside the gene matches. CDR1 is MDHEN and CDR2 is SYDVKM in the germline V gene. The CDR3 consists of 15 residues. The CDR3 reads CASSFWLAGTNEQFF. In DNA, the CDR3 is TGTGCCAGCAGTTTTTGGCTAGCGGGGACCAATGAGCAGTTCTTC.

The J gene is TRBJ2-5, the V gene TRBV19; TRBD1 matches 8 bases. The CDR3 totals 15 residues. Germline CDR1 reads LNHDA; CDR2 reads SQIVND (reference sequence). After removal of 6 bases from V and 1 base from J, the junction contained 7 bases not matched to a gene. The CDR3 sequence: CASSRTGNLQETQYF. In nucleotides, the CDR3 is TGTGCCAGTAGCCGGACAGGGAACCTCCAAGAGACCCAGTACTTC.

The J gene is TRBJ2-3, the V gene TRBV5-1; 8 bases are shared with TRBD2. CDR1 and CDR2 (germline): SGHRS, YFSETQ. V gave up 6 bases and J gave up 3 bases; unmatched junction bases: 6. This CDR3 is 14 amino acids long. The CDR3 nucleotides read TGCGCCAGCAATAAAGCGGGAGTTACAGATACGCAGTATTTT. Translation: CASNKAGVTDTQYF.

The rearrangement joins TRBV29-1 to TRBJ2-1, with 7 bases aligning to TRBD1. Germline assignment: CDR1 SQVTM and CDR2 ANQGSEA. The junction had 2 bases not matched to a gene; V was cut back by 4 bases and J by 2 bases. CDR3 length equals 13 residues. CDR3 sequence reads: CSVAGTAYNEQFF. CDR3 bases: TGCAGCGTTGCCGGGACAGCCTACAATGAGCAGTTCTTC.

The chain combines TRBV7-2 with TRBJ1-1; TRBD1 agrees at 7 bases. Germline V gene data show CDR1 as SGHTA and CDR2 as FQGNSA. This CDR3 comprises 14 residues. V lost 7 bases and J lost 4; bases outside the gene matches: 9. Here the CDR3 reads CASTLSRGSTEAFF. The CDR3 DNA follows: TGTGCCAGCACCCTCTCCAGGGGGAGCACTGAAGCTTTCTTT.

The chain employs TRBV30 and TRBJ2-5; tentatively, D is TRBD1 (6 bases). The CDR3 runs to 14 residues. Per germline, CDR1 GTSNPN and CDR2 SVGIG (reference sequence). Between the trimmed V and J ends, which lost 5 bases and 4 bases, there was a span of 17 bases. The CDR3 spells CAWSRPNRAETQYF. DNA of the CDR3: TGTGCCTGGTCCAGGCCCAACAGGGCAGAGACCCAGTACTTC.

This clone was found many times. The chain recombines TRBV19 with TRBJ1-2, with 11 bases lining up with TRBD1. The J segment lost 4 bases and the V segment lost 8 bases, leaving 3 bases of the junction unmatched. The CDR3 sequence is 13 residues long. The germline gives CDR1 LNHDA, CDR2 SQIVND (reference sequence). The CDR3 loop reads CASSGTGGYGYTF. The CDR3 nucleotides read TGTGCCAGTTCGGGGACAGGGGGCTATGGCTACACCTTC.

This rearrangement joins TRBV4-2 to TRBJ2-7; 7 nucleotides agree with TRBD1. The ends lost 1 base at V and 5 bases at J; junction bases unmatched: 11. From germline, CDR1 is LGHNA and CDR2 YNFKEQ. The length of the CDR3 is 16 residues. DNA of the CDR3: TGTGCCAGCAGCCAAGGACCCAATGACAGGGTTCACGAGCAGTACTTC. Its translation: CASSQGPNDRVHEQYF.

J is TRBJ1-6 and V is TRBV19; weak D call: TRBD1 (5 bases). The V end was cut by 3 bases, the J end by 9 bases, with 12 bases between. Germline CDR1 LNHDA, CDR2 SQIVND (reference sequence). The CDR3 contains 14 residues. CDR3 amino acids: CASSITTVISPLHF. As DNA, the CDR3 is TGTGCCAGTAGTATCACGACAGTAATTTCACCCCTCCACTTT.